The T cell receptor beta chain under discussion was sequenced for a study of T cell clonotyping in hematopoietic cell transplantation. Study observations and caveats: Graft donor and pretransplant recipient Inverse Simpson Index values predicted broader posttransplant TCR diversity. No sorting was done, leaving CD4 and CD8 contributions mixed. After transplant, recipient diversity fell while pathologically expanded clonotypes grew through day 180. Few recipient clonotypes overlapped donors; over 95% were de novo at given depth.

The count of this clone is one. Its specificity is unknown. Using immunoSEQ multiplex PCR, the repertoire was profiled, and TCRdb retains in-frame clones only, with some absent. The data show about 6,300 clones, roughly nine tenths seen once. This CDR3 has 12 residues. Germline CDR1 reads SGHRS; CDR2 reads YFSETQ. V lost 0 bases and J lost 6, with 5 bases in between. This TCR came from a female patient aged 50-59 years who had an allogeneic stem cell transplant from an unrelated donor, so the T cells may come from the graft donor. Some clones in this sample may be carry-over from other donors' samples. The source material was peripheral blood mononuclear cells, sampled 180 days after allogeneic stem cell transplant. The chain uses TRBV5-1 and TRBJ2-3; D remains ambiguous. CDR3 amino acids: CASSLAGDTQYF. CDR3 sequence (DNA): TGCGCCAGCAGCTTGGCCGGGGATACGCAGTATTTT.